These 28 T cell receptor beta chains were all obtained from the same sample, sequenced in a study of human T cells and chemical hapten exposure. TCRdb independently ran MiXCR on the RACE reads; one entry per CDR3 protein. The sample yields around 85,000 distinct CDR3 sequences, over 10% seen once. The time point here: patch test 3, about 24 weeks after DPC sensitization. The treatment: therapeutic diphenylcyclopropenone sensitization with weekly scalp DPC. The material was whole blood, obtained in connection with sensitization to the hapten diphenylcyclopropenone (DPC). These receptors were taken from a woman aged 50 to 60 with alopecia areata. Some clones in this sample may be carry-over from other donors' samples.

This clonotype has only a few counts. The chain has TRBV18 and TRBJ2-1; D may match TRBD1 or TRBD2 (6 bases each). Trimming took off 5 bases at V and 6 bases at J, with 11 bases between the two ends. Germline lookup yields CDR1 KGHSH and CDR2 LQKENI. The CDR3 length is 13 residues. The CDR3 protein is CASSDKGGNEQFF. The CDR3 DNA is TGTGCCAGCTCAGACAAGGGGGGCAATGAGCAGTTCTTC.

This clonotype was detected only a few times. This CDR3 reads CASSVPNNEQFF. The CDR3, as DNA: TGTGCCAGCAGTGTACCAAACAATGAGCAGTTCTTC. The chain recombines TRBV2 with TRBJ2-1; D ambiguous. The CDR3 is 12 residues long. Germline CDR1 SNHLY, CDR2 FYNNEI. Trimming took off 4 bases at V and 5 bases at J, with 6 bases between the two ends. The variable domain in full, completed from reference TRBV2 and TRBJ2-1, reads EPEVTQTPSHQVTQMGQEVILRCVPISNHLYFYWYRQILGQKVEFLVSFYNNEISEKSEIFDDQFSVERPDGSNFTLKIRSTKLEDSAMYFCASSVPNNEQFFGPGTRLTVL.

This clonotype was counted a few times. The rearrangement links TRBV30 to TRBJ1-2; D is unresolved. V dropped 3 bases and J dropped 0 bases, with 11 bases sitting between them. CDR3 length equals 14 residues. Germline V gene data show CDR1 as GTSNPN and CDR2 as SVGIG (reference sequence). The CDR3 is CAWSSRASNYGYTF. DNA of the CDR3: TGTGCCTGGAGCTCGAGGGCCTCTAACTATGGCTACACCTTC.

This chain uses TRBV5-4 with TRBJ2-2; no firm D call. CDR3 length: 15 residues. Germline V gene sequence: CDR1 SGHNT, CDR2 YYREEE (reference sequence). The V and J ends lost 3 bases and 7 bases respectively, with 16 bases between them. The CDR3 here is CASSSPASRSGELFF. CDR3 sequence (DNA): TGTGCCAGCAGCTCCCCCGCTAGTCGAAGCGGGGAGCTGTTTTTT.

This clonotype occurred many times. The chain employs TRBV6-2 or TRBV6-3 and TRBJ1-1; 7 bases map to TRBD1. The CDR3 length is 15 residues. CDR1 and CDR2 from the germline V gene are MNHEY and SVGEGT. The V and J ends lost 5 bases and 7 bases, in that order; junction bases with no gene match: 13. The CDR3 nucleotides read TGTGCCAGCAGTGTCCCTACCCACAGGGGCGGTGAAGCTTTCTTT. Its translation is CASSVPTHRGGEAFF.

This clonotype was observed a handful of times. The rearrangement links TRBV3-1 to TRBJ2-7; TRBD2 aligns across 7 bases. Looked up from germline, CDR1 is LGHDT and CDR2 is YNNKEL (reference sequence). The CDR3 extends over 15 amino acids. V lost 1 base, J lost 3 bases, and 6 bases stayed unmatched. CDR3 DNA sequence: TGTGCCAGCAGCCAAGCCCAGGAGCGGGGCTACGAGCAGTACTTC. It yields the protein CASSQAQERGYEQYF.

This rearrangement joins TRBV2 to TRBJ2-1; D may be TRBD1 (5 bases). CDR1 is SNHLY and CDR2 is FYNNEI in the germline V gene. The length of the CDR3 is 14 residues. With 7 bases removed from V and 8 bases from J, the gap between germline ends came to 18 bases. As DNA, the CDR3 is TGTGCCAGCAACATCGGACACTCTGGGGATGAGCAGTTCTTC. Translation: CASNIGHSGDEQFF.

The V gene is TRBV5-6, the J gene TRBJ2-5; TRBD2 agrees at 9 bases. This CDR3 comprises 17 residues. Germline V gene lookup returns CDR1 SGHDT and CDR2 YYEEEE. J gave up 5 bases and V 6 bases, and 17 bases lay outside the gene matches. CDR3 amino acids: CASILKLAGGPSETQYF. The CDR3 DNA is TGTGCCAGCATTTTAAAACTGGCGGGAGGGCCCAGCGAGACCCAGTACTTC.

This clonotype was observed many times. V gene TRBV29-1 combines with J gene TRBJ1-1; D perhaps matches TRBD1 (5 bases). The germline V gene has CDR1 SQVTM and CDR2 ANQGSEA. This CDR3 is 16 amino acids long. The V gene lost 3 bases and the J gene lost 0 bases, with 17 bases spanning the gap. The CDR3 DNA reads as TGCAGCGTTGACCCAGCGTTAGGGACGGTGAACACTGAAGCTTTCTTT. It yields the protein CSVDPALGTVNTEAFF.

The chain employs TRBV7-6 and TRBJ1-1; 8 bases are shared with TRBD1. V shed 0 bases and J 6 bases; nucleotides not matched to a gene: 6. Germline lookup yields CDR1 SGHVS and CDR2 FNYEAQ. This CDR3 spans 15 amino acids. CDR3 residues: CASSLAQDRVSEAFF. DNA of the CDR3: TGTGCCAGCAGCTTAGCCCAGGACAGGGTCTCTGAAGCTTTCTTT.

The chain employs TRBV29-1 and TRBJ2-3; D tentatively reads TRBD1 or TRBD2 (5 bases each). The CDR3 totals 13 residues. Germline V gene sequence: CDR1 SQVTM, CDR2 ANQGSEA. Trimming pared 4 bases from V and 3 bases from J, leaving 11 bases between. CDR3 protein: CSVGGMGTDTQYF. The CDR3, as DNA: TGCAGCGTTGGGGGGATGGGGACAGATACGCAGTATTTT.

About this clonotype: The germline gene is not matched at one end of the junction; a read error may be the cause. The chain employs TRBV6-2 or TRBV6-3 and TRBJ1-1; D is unclear. CDR3 length equals 14 residues. CDR1 and CDR2 from the germline V gene are MNHEY and SVGEGT. The chain's CDR3 is CVSSPPGLGAEAFF. In DNA, the CDR3 is TGTGTCAGCAGTCCCCCCGGACTCGGGGCTGAAGCTTTCTTT.

Only a few counts were recorded for this clonotype. This chain uses TRBV6-6 with TRBJ1-1; D gene ambiguous. V lost 11 bases and J 3 bases, leaving 13 bases between the germline ends. CDR3 size: 12 residues. Looked up from germline, CDR1 is MNHNY and CDR2 is SVGAGI (reference sequence). CDR3 amino acids: CAAEGIDTEAFF. The CDR3 DNA sequence: TGTGCCGCGGAAGGGATAGACACTGAAGCTTTCTTT.

This clonotype has a count of ten or more. The V gene is TRBV7-9, the J gene TRBJ1-1, with no clear D. The CDR3 is 12 residues long. V was pared by 5 bases and J by 5 bases, with 9 bases between. Germline V CDR1 and CDR2: SEHNR, FQNEAQ (reference sequence). The CDR3 DNA reads as TGTGCCAGCAGCGTTCAGATTACTGAAGCTTTCTTT. Translation gives CASSVQITEAFF.

This clonotype was seen many times. The chain links TRBV11-2 to TRBJ2-3; 8 positions agree with TRBD2. V was clipped by 6 bases and J by 0 bases; unmatched bases: 8. Per germline, CDR1 SGHAT and CDR2 FQNNGV. CDR3 size: 16 residues. This CDR3 is CASSLRLAKSTDTQYF. In nucleotides, the CDR3 is TGTGCCAGCAGTTTGCGACTAGCGAAAAGCACAGATACGCAGTATTTT.

The chain recombines TRBV20-1 with TRBJ1-1; the D is unclear. CDR3 size: 15 residues. V lost 0 bases to trimming and J lost 5 bases, with 16 bases between them. Germline V gene data show CDR1 as DFQATT and CDR2 as SNEGSKA (reference sequence). CDR3 DNA sequence: TGCAGTGCTAGAGATGAAGTTCCCGAGAAGACTGAAGCTTTCTTT. Translating gives CSARDEVPEKTEAFF.

This clonotype was detected a few times. This rearrangement joins TRBV9 to TRBJ2-1; weak D call: TRBD1 (6 bases). Trimming removed 7 bases from V and 8 bases from J, with 16 bases in between. The germline CDR1 and CDR2 sequences are SGDLS and YYNGEE. The CDR3 runs 13 residues. The CDR3 region is CASSREGGYEQFF. CDR3 in DNA: TGTGCCAGCTCACGAGAAGGGGGATATGAGCAGTTCTTC.

This clonotype was seen ten or more times. V and J are TRBV11-2 and TRBJ2-3; D might be TRBD2 (6 bases). This CDR3 has 15 residues. The germline V and J ends were trimmed by 1 base and 0 bases, with 8 bases remaining between them. Germline lookup yields CDR1 SGHAT and CDR2 FQNNGV. The CDR3 DNA reads as TGTGCCAGCAGCTTAGGCGCGGGGAGCACAGATACGCAGTATTTT. It encodes CASSLGAGSTDTQYF. Full variable domain (rest looked up from reference TRBV11-2 and TRBJ2-3): EAGVAQSPRYKIIEKRQSVAFWCNPISGHATLYWYQQILGQGPKLLIQFQNNGVVDDSQLPKDRFSAERLKGVDSTLKIQPAKLEDSAVYLCASSLGAGSTDTQYFGPGTRLTVL.

At least ten counts were recorded for this clonotype. The chain employs TRBV29-1 and TRBJ1-1; weak D call: TRBD1 (5 bases). This CDR3 is 13 amino acids long. Germline CDR1 and CDR2: SQVTM and ANQGSEA. Trimming shortened V by 4 bases and J by 7 bases, and 16 bases separated the two germline ends. In DNA form, the CDR3 reads TGCAGCGTTGTTCCCCAACGGGGGTTTGAAGCTTTCTTT. Translated, it gives CSVVPQRGFEAFF.

The chain employs TRBV7-9 and TRBJ2-3, with 11 bases matching TRBD2. Germline V gene lookup returns CDR1 SEHNR and CDR2 FQNEAQ (reference sequence). The CDR3 spans 17 residues. With V trimmed by 5 bases and J by 6 bases, 13 bases remained unmatched. CDR3 sequence (DNA): TGTGCCAGCAGCAAGGATAGCGGGAGGGCCTTGGTCGATACGCAGTATTTT. Its translation is CASSKDSGRALVDTQYF.

This clonotype was recorded at least ten times. The chain couples TRBV3-1 to TRBJ2-7; D is possibly TRBD2 (6 bases). Deletions cut 1 base from V and 3 bases from J, with 10 bases between. The CDR3 is 14 amino acids. The germline CDR1 and CDR2 sequences are LGHDT and YNNKEL (reference sequence). The DNA for the CDR3 is TGTGCCAGCAGCCAAGGGGGGAGGAACTACGAGCAGTACTTC. Residues: CASSQGGRNYEQYF.

This clonotype appeared a few times. V and J are TRBV7-6 and TRBJ1-1; the match to TRBD1 covers 7 bases. The CDR3 is made up of 14 amino acids. The ends lost 4 bases at V and 0 bases at J; junction bases unmatched: 2. CDR1 SGHVS and CDR2 FNYEAQ come from the germline V gene. This chain's CDR3 is CASSYGQVNTEAFF. CDR3 in DNA: TGTGCCAGCAGCTACGGACAGGTGAACACTGAAGCTTTCTTT.

This clonotype was picked up many times. The chain is built from TRBV12-3 or TRBV12-4 and TRBJ2-1; D gene uncertain. The CDR3 covers 12 residues. V lost 2 bases, J lost 5 bases, and 4 bases lay in between. The CDR3 sequence: CASSLRDNEQFF. In DNA, the CDR3 is TGTGCCAGCAGTTTAAGGGACAATGAGCAGTTCTTC.

This clonotype was seen ten or more times. The CDR3 region is CASSPRVWNTGELFF. Here the CDR3 DNA reads TGTGCCAGCAGCCCCAGGGTTTGGAACACCGGGGAGCTGTTTTTT. V is TRBV27 and J is TRBJ2-2; D possibly corresponds to TRBD1 (5 bases). Per the germline V gene, CDR1 is MNHEY and CDR2 is SMNVEV (reference sequence). The CDR3 consists of 15 residues. V was shortened by 6 bases and J by 1 base, with 12 bases between the two germline ends.

The sample holds a few counts of this clonotype. The chain links TRBV18 to TRBJ2-7; TRBD1 might be the D (6 bases). The length of the CDR3 is 15 residues. Germline CDR1 is KGHSH and CDR2 is LQKENI. Trimming removed 6 bases from V and 6 bases from J, with 21 bases in between. CDR3 DNA sequence: TGTGCCAGCTCCCGAGAACAGGGAAAGGACCGCGAGCAGTACTTC. It is translated as CASSREQGKDREQYF.

The chain carries TRBV5-5 and TRBJ1-2; TRBD1 aligns across 7 bases. V lost 6 bases and J lost 4; bases outside the gene matches: 0. The germline CDR1 and CDR2 sequences are SGHKS and YYEKEE (reference sequence). This CDR3 has 11 residues. The CDR3 sequence is CASNRGYGYTF. CDR3 nucleotides: TGTGCCAGCAACAGGGGCTATGGCTACACCTTC.

This clonotype was detected many times. This chain joins TRBV20-1 and TRBJ2-2; D remains unclear. The CDR3 is made up of 14 amino acids. V gave up 0 bases and J gave up 0 bases, with 5 bases separating them. The germline CDR1 and CDR2 sequences are DFQATT and SNEGSKA (reference sequence). Here the CDR3 DNA reads TGCAGTGCTAGAGAGCCTGCGAACACCGGGGAGCTGTTTTTT. Its translation: CSAREPANTGELFF.

Ten or more counts support this clonotype. The CDR3 region has the DNA TGCAGCGGGGTAGGGGGGCAGACCCAGTACTTC. Its translation is CSGVGGQTQYF. The rearrangement uses TRBV29-1 and TRBJ2-5; D tentatively fits TRBD1 or TRBD2 (6 bases each). In germline, CDR1 is SQVTM, CDR2 ANQGSEA. The CDR3 totals 11 residues. V lost 7 bases and J lost 6, with 12 bases in between.